The clone carrying this T cell receptor (beta chain) is a singleton in its sample. In the source study's methods: Amplified reference gene primers provided the basis for estimating nucleated cell counts. TCRdb's copy holds only in-frame clones and misses some; the assay was immunoSEQ multiplex PCR. V, J and clone size reflect that table, while D and trimming were determined from the DNA. The sample has approximately 160,000 clones; approximately 80% are singletons. This record belongs to a study of blood T cell repertoires in COVID-19. The V and J ends lost 6 bases and 4 bases, in that order; junction bases with no gene match: 14. The CDR3 has 16 residues. Germline CDR1 is MNHEY and CDR2 is SMNVEV (reference sequence).

This rearrangement joins TRBV27 to TRBJ1-1, with TRBD1 matching over 7 bases. The TCR sequence derives from a woman of 80 years or more with active or convalescent COVID-19. The specimen was peripheral blood. The CDR3 loop reads CASRPGQSFVGTEAFF. The CDR3 DNA follows: TGTGCCAGCAGACCGGGACAGTCTTTTGTTGGCACTGAAGCTTTCTTT.